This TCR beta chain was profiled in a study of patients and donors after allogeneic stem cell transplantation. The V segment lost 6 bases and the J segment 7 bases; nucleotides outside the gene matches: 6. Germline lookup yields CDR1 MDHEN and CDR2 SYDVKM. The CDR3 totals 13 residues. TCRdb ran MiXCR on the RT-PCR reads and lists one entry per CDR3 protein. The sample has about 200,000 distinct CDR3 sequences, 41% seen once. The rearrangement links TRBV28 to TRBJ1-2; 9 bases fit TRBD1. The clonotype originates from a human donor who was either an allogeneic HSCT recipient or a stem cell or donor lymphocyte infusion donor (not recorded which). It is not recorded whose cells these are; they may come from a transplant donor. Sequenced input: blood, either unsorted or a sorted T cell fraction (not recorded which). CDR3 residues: CASSLDRGAGYTF. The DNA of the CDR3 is TGTGCCAGCAGCCTCGACAGGGGGGCTGGCTACACCTTC.